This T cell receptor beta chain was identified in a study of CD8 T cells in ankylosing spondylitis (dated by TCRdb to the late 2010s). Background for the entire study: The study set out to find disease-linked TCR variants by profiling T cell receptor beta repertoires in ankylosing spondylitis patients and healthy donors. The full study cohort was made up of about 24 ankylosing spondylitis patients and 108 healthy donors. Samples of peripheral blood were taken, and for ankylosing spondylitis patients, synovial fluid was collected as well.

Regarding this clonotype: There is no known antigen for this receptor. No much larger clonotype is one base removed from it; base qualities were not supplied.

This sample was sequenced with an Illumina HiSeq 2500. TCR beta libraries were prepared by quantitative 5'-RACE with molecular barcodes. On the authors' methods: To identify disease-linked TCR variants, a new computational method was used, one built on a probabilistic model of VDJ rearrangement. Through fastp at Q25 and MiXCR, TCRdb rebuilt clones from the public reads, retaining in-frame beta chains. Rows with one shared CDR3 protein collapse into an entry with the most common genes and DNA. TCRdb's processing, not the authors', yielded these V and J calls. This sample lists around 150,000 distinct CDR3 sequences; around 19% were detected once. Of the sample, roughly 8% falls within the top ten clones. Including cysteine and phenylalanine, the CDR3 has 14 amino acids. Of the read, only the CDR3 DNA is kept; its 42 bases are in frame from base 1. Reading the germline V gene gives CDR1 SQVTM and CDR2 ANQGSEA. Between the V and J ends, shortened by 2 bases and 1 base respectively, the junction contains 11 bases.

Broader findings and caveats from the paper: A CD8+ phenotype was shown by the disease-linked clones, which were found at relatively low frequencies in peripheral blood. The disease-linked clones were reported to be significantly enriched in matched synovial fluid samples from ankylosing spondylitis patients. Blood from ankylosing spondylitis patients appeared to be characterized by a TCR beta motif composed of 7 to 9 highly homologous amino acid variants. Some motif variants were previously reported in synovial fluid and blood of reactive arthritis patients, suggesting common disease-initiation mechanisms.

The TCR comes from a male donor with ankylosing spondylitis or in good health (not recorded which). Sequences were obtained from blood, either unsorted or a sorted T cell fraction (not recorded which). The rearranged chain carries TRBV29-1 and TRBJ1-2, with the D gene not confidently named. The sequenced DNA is TGCAGCGTTGAACCTACGTTCCTTAACTATGGCTACACCTTC. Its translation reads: CSVEPTFLNYGYTF.